This TCR beta chain was retrieved from a study of Ad26.COV2.S vaccination and SARS-CoV-2 variants. The overall study: Participants got Ad26.COV2.S intramuscularly, once or twice 56 days apart. Overall study results and limits: Relative to placebo recipients, vaccine recipients exhibited elevated spike-specific TCR breadth. Whether participants received vaccine or placebo, their non-spike TCR breadth was similar.

V lost 5 bases, J lost 3 bases, and 16 bases lay in between. The CDR3 length is 15 residues. Germline V gene data show CDR1 as SEHNR and CDR2 as FQNEAQ (reference sequence). Here immunoSEQ multiplex PCR was the method, and the copy in TCRdb shows in-frame clones only, minus some. The sample consists of roughly 400,000 clones, roughly 90% of them appearing once. On this clone itself: Its cognate antigen is unknown.

The treatment: some 20 received Ad26.COV2.S at low or high dose, single or two shots; roughly five received placebo; per-sample allocation not given. On day 63 after the first injection, vaccine and placebo recipients gave samples. The sample came from a Boston adult aged 18-55 years. The source is a person between 18 and 65 years old who received the Ad26.COV2.S COVID-19 vaccine or a placebo. This rearrangement joins TRBV7-9 to TRBJ1-2; D unclear. The input for sequencing was peripheral blood, taken in a trial of Ad26.COV2.S vaccine versus placebo. CDR3 DNA: TGTGCCAGCAGCGTGGGCGCACGAAGAGACTATGGCTACACCTTC. This gives the protein CASSVGARRDYGYTF.